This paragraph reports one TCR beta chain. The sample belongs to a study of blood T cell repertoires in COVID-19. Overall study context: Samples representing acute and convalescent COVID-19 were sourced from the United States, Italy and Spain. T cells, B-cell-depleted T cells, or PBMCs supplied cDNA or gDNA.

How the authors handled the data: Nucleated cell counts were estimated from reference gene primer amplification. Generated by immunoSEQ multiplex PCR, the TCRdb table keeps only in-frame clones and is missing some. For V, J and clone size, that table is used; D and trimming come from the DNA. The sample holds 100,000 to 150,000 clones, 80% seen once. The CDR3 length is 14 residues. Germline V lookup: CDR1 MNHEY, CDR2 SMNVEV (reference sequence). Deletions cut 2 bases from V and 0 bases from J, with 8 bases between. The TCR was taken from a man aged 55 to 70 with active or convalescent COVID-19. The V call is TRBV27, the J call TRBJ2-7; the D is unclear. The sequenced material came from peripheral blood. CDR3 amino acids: CASSLNPGSYEQYF. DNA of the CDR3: TGTGCCAGCAGTTTAAACCCGGGCTCCTACGAGCAGTACTTC.